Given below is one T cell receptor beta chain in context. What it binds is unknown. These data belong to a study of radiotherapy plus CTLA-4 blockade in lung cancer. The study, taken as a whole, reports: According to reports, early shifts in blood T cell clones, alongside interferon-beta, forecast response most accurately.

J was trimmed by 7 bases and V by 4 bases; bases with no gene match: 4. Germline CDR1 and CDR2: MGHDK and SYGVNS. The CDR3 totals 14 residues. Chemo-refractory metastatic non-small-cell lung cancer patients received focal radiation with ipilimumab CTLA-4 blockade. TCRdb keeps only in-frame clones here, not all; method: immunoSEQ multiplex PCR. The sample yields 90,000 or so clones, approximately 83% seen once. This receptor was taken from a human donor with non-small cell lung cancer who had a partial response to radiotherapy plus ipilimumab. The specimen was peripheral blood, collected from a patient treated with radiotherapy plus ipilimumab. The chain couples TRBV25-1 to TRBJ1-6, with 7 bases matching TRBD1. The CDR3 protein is CASSGTGGNSPLHF. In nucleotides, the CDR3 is TGTGCCAGCAGTGGGACAGGCGGGAATTCACCCCTCCACTTT.